A single sample is the source of the 17 T cell receptor beta chains below, sequenced in a study of Tregs in tolerant kidney transplant recipients. Profiling relied on immunoSEQ multiplex PCR, and the TCRdb table lists in-frame clones only, not all of them. The sample has 200,000 to 300,000 clones; roughly 84% are singletons. Sequencing was done on a sample of CD4+ T cells from blood. Receptors were obtained from a human donor in good health.

DNA for the CDR3: TGCGCCAGCAGCCTCGGGGACAGGGGAAGCTCCTATAATTCACCCCTCCACTTT. This sequence encodes CASSLGDRGSSYNSPLHF. The V call is TRBV5-1, the J call TRBJ1-6, with 10 bases identical to TRBD1. V gave up 4 bases and J gave up 0 bases; unmatched junction bases: 7. Germline V gene lookup returns CDR1 SGHRS and CDR2 YFSETQ. CDR3 size: 18 residues.

The CDR3 nucleotides read TGTGCCAGCAGTTACTCACAGGGACGGGGTCAGCCCCAGCATTTT. Protein sequence: CASSYSQGRGQPQHF. This chain connects TRBV6-6 to TRBJ1-5; D perhaps matches TRBD1 (6 bases). Trimming cost V 0 bases and J 6 bases, with 12 bases left between them. This CDR3 is 15 amino acids long. CDR1 and CDR2 (germline): MNHNY, SVGAGI (reference sequence).

The chain combines TRBV19 with TRBJ1-2; D unresolved. CDR3 size: 12 residues. CDR1 LNHDA and CDR2 SQIVND come from the germline V gene (reference sequence). Deletions cut 7 bases from V and 2 bases from J, with 8 bases between. DNA of the CDR3: TGTGCCAGTAAGACGGGGAACTATGGCTACACCTTC. The encoded protein is CASKTGNYGYTF. Variable domain in full (rest from reference TRBV19 and TRBJ1-2): DGGITQSPKYLFRKEGQNVTLSCEQNLNHDAMYWYRQDPGQGLRLIYYSQIVNDFQKGDIAEGYSVSREKKESFPLTVTSAQKNPTAFYLCASKTGNYGYTFGSGTRLTVV.

The chain combines TRBV30 with TRBJ1-6, with 8 bases lining up with TRBD1. CDR3 length: 19 amino acids. J was trimmed by 0 bases and V by 4 bases; bases with no gene match: 14. The germline V gene has CDR1 GTSNPN and CDR2 SVGIG (reference sequence). CDR3: CAWTRDRIPSSSYNSPLHF. The DNA for the CDR3 is TGTGCCTGGACCAGGGACAGGATACCCTCGAGCTCCTATAATTCACCCCTCCACTTT.

This CDR3 reads CASWGGLNTGELFF. The DNA for the CDR3 is TGTGCCAGCTGGGGGGGCCTGAACACCGGGGAGCTGTTTTTT. The chain carries TRBV18 and TRBJ2-2; tentative D call: TRBD2 (7 bases). Between the trimmed V and J ends, which lost 7 bases and 1 base, there was a span of 10 bases. There are 14 residues in the CDR3. The germline V gene encodes CDR1 KGHSH and CDR2 LQKENI. The entire variable domain, with the rest obtained from reference TRBV18 and TRBJ2-2, is as follows: NAGVMQNPRHLVRRRGQEARLRCSPMKGHSHVYWYRQLPEEGLKFMVYLQKENIIDESGMPKERFSAEFPKEGPSILRIQQVVRGDSAAYFCASWGGLNTGELFFGEGSRLTVL.

The chain links TRBV19 to TRBJ2-5; 11 bases map to TRBD2. CDR1 is LNHDA and CDR2 is SQIVND in the germline V gene (reference sequence). This CDR3 is 15 amino acids long. Losses at the gene ends were 3 bases for V and 6 bases for J; bases not matched to a gene: 6. This CDR3 is CASSMGTSGQKTQYF. DNA of the CDR3: TGTGCCAGTAGTATGGGGACTAGCGGCCAGAAGACCCAGTACTTC.

This chain links TRBV6-8 with TRBJ2-2; 10 nucleotides line up with TRBD2. Germline loops: CDR1 MNHGY, CDR2 SAAAGT. J gave up 2 bases and V 6 bases, and 12 bases lay outside the gene matches. The CDR3 loop spans 18 amino acids. This chain's CDR3 is CASSPNSGGPPNTGELFF. The CDR3 DNA follows: TGTGCCAGCAGCCCCAATAGCGGGGGGCCGCCTAACACCGGGGAGCTGTTTTTT.

The genes are TRBV13 and TRBJ1-3, with D unclear. CDR1 is PRHDT and CDR2 is FYEKMQ in the germline V gene (reference sequence). CDR3 length: 17 residues. The germline V and J ends were trimmed by 5 bases and 3 bases, with 20 bases remaining between them. The CDR3 reads CASSDNIRTFYGNTIYF. Here the CDR3 DNA reads TGTGCCAGCAGCGATAATATCCGGACTTTTTATGGAAACACCATATATTTT.

This clone was detected only once. The genes are TRBV5-1 and TRBJ2-2, with D maybe TRBD2 (5 bases). CDR1 is SGHRS and CDR2 is YFSETQ in the germline V gene. Trimming left V 0 bases short and J 15 bases short, with 15 bases between. This CDR3 region has 13 residues. CDR3 nucleotides: TGCGCCAGCAGCTTGGCCGGGGTTAGCAGGATGTTTTTT. This encodes CASSLAGVSRMFF.

The chain joins TRBV27 to TRBJ2-7; 13 bases match TRBD2. After removal of 3 bases from V and 5 bases from J, the junction contained 7 bases not matched to a gene. CDR1 MNHEY and CDR2 SMNVEV come from the germline V gene (reference sequence). The CDR3 loop spans 16 amino acids. The CDR3 region has the DNA TGTGCCAGCAGTTTGACACTAGCGGGAGGGCCCAACGAGCAGTACTTC. This gives the protein CASSLTLAGGPNEQYF.

The chain couples TRBV5-4 to TRBJ2-5; 14 bases align to TRBD2. This CDR3 comprises 18 residues. The V segment lost 3 bases and the J segment 4 bases; nucleotides outside the gene matches: 11. Looked up from germline, CDR1 is SGHNT and CDR2 is YYREEE (reference sequence). CDR3 nucleotide sequence: TGTGCCAGCAGCTCCGGGACTAGCGGGGGCTTAGAGGGAGAGACCCAGTACTTC. It is translated as CASSSGTSGGLEGETQYF.

The chain links TRBV10-3 to TRBJ2-5, with D unresolved. Germline V CDR1 and CDR2: ENHRY, SYGVKD. The V end lost 2 bases, the J end lost 0 bases, and 7 bases lay between the germline ends. The CDR3 contains 14 residues. The CDR3 protein is CAISETSYQETQYF. CDR3 nucleotide sequence: TGTGCCATCAGTGAGACTTCGTACCAAGAGACCCAGTACTTC.

This clone has a single count. This chain links TRBV5-1 with TRBJ2-5; D unclear. The J call may be wrong; the DNA end is better matched by TRBJ2-7. Germline V gene data show CDR1 as SGHRS and CDR2 as YFSETQ. The CDR3 consists of 13 residues. Written as DNA, the CDR3 is TGCGCCAGCAGCAGGCCGACCAACGACGAGCAGTACTTC. This gives the protein CASSRPTNDEQYF.

The chain recombines TRBV9 with TRBJ2-1, with a possible D match to TRBD1 (5 bases). There are 14 residues in the CDR3. Between the trimmed V and J ends, which lost 4 bases and 3 bases, there was a span of 11 bases. The germline V gene has CDR1 SGDLS and CDR2 YYNGEE. The CDR3 reads CASSPRQFYNEQFF. As DNA, the CDR3 is TGTGCCAGCAGCCCCCGACAGTTCTACAATGAGCAGTTCTTC.

This clone occurred once. The V and J genes are TRBV5-6 and TRBJ1-2; D possibly corresponds to TRBD1 (5 bases). Germline CDR1 SGHDT, CDR2 YYEEEE. The CDR3 has 18 amino acids. V was trimmed by 2 bases and J by 4 bases, leaving 24 bases between them. The chain's CDR3 is CASSFPPPPPEGAYGYTF. CDR3 DNA sequence: TGTGCCAGCAGCTTCCCCCCACCCCCGCCGGAAGGGGCCTATGGCTACACCTTC.

This clone was seen a few times. This chain connects TRBV21-1 to TRBJ2-7. TRBV21-1 corresponds to a pseudogene. The CDR3 extends over 13 amino acids. The CDR3 coding sequence is TGTGCCAGCAGCCGGGCCCTCTCCTACGAGCAGTACTTC. Its protein product is CASSRALSYEQYF.

The table lists this clone with a count of one. The chain is built from TRBV6-5 and TRBJ1-4; no clear D gene. This CDR3 has 13 amino acids. Looked up from germline, CDR1 is MNHEY and CDR2 is SVGAGI. Trimming cost V 0 bases and J 5 bases, with 4 bases left between them. CDR3 in DNA: TGTGCCAGCAGTTACTCTGTAAATGAAAAACTGTTTTTT. This encodes CASSYSVNEKLFF.